These T cell receptor beta chains were read from a single sample in a study of blood T cell repertoires in COVID-19. The method was immunoSEQ multiplex PCR; TCRdb's version includes in-frame clones alone and lacks a portion of them. The profile shows more than 150,000 clones, around nine tenths of them singletons. The specimen was peripheral blood. These receptors came from a woman in her 70s with acute or convalescent COVID-19. Each CDR3 is given with its conserved first and last residue. The order of the fields is J gene, clone size, D gene, V gene, CDR3 protein, CDR3 DNA. A D gene is named only where the DNA matches it firmly. The size entry is marked missing in some rows and otherwise reads once, few, many or a size class.

TRBJ2-2,NA,TRBD2,TRBV18,CASRELAGPSNTGELFF,TGTGCCAGCCGAGAACTAGCGGGGCCTTCGAACACCGGGGAGCTGTTTTTT
TRBJ2-1,once,TRBD2,TRBV4-3,CASSPHPGGGAVNEQFF,TGCGCCAGCAGCCCCCACCCCGGCGGGGGGGCCGTCAATGAGCAGTTCTTC
TRBJ1-4,NA,NA,TRBV7-9,CASSLGSGTNEKLFF,TGTGCCAGCAGCTTAGGATCGGGAACTAATGAAAAACTGTTTTTT
TRBJ1-5,NA,NA,TRBV5-8,CASSLGRGIGSNQPQHF,TGTGCCAGCAGCTTGGGCAGGGGAATAGGGAGCAATCAGCCCCAGCATTTT
TRBJ1-5,NA,NA,TRBV10-3,CATSPRAAGAYSNQPQHF,TGTGCCACCTCCCCCCGGGCTGCGGGCGCTTATAGCAATCAGCCCCAGCATTTT
TRBJ1-5,NA,TRBD1,TRBV5-6,CASSFSTGPNQPQHF,TGTGCCAGCAGCTTTTCGACAGGGCCCAATCAGCCCCAGCATTTT
TRBJ2-7,once,TRBD1,TRBV10-1,CASSAFRDSSYEQYF,TGCGCCAGCAGTGCTTTCCGGGACAGCTCCTACGAGCAGTACTTC
TRBJ2-1,NA,NA,TRBV19,CASSIDRGGNNEQFF,TGTGCCAGTAGTATAGATCGCGGAGGGAACAATGAGCAGTTCTTC
TRBJ2-7,NA,TRBD1,TRBV18,CASSPTYRGIYEQYF,TGTGCCAGCTCCCCGACCTACAGGGGAATCTACGAGCAGTACTTC
TRBJ1-2,NA,TRBD1,TRBV2,CASSLGTGSGYTF,TGTGCCAGCAGCCTAGGGACAGGGAGCGGCTACACCTTC
TRBJ1-1,NA,NA,TRBV6-5,CASSPRPLRDTEAFF,TGTGCCAGCAGTCCCCGCCCGCTCCGAGACACTGAAGCTTTCTTT
TRBJ1-2,NA,TRBD1,TRBV7-2,CASTPTGGGYGYTF,TGTGCCAGCACCCCCACAGGGGGCGGCTATGGCTACACCTTC
TRBJ2-5,NA,NA,TRBV24-1,CATSDGVQETQYF,TGTGCCACCAGTGACGGGGTCCAAGAGACCCAGTACTTC
TRBJ2-5,NA,NA,TRBV9,CASSVAAGFQETQYF,TGTGCCAGCAGCGTAGCTGCGGGTTTCCAAGAGACCCAGTACTTC
TRBJ1-4,NA,NA,TRBV28,CASSSVGGNEKLFF,TGTGCCAGCAGTTCAGTCGGGGGGAATGAAAAACTGTTTTTT
TRBJ1-1,NA,TRBD1,TRBV5-1,CASSLAGQDTAFGTEAFF,TGCGCCAGCAGCTTGGCGGGACAGGATACCGCTTTTGGAACTGAAGCTTTCTTT
TRBJ2-4,few,TRBD1,TRBV9,CASSVGDRVFNIQYF,TGTGCCAGCAGCGTAGGGGACAGGGTCTTCAACATTCAGTACTTC
TRBJ1-5,NA,NA,TRBV2,CASSELEGQPQHF,TGTGCCAGCAGTGAGTTAGAGGGTCAGCCCCAGCATTTT
TRBJ2-3,once,NA,TRBV7-2,CASSLGGAGVTDTQYF,TGTGCCAGCAGCTTAGGGGGCGCAGGGGTCACAGATACGCAGTATTTT
TRBJ1-3,NA,TRBD1,TRBV7-2,CASSFRTGRNTIYF,TGTGCCAGCAGCTTTCGGACAGGGCGAAACACCATATATTTT
TRBJ2-7,NA,NA,TRBV12-3/TRBV12-4,CASSFGRNYEQYF,TGTGCCAGCAGTTTTGGCAGGAACTACGAGCAGTACTTC
TRBJ2-3,NA,TRBD2,TRBV5-1,CASSLLAGDEYTQYF,TGCGCCAGCAGCTTACTAGCGGGGGATGAGTATACGCAGTATTTT
TRBJ1-5,NA,NA,TRBV19,CASSIQGEEQPQHF,TGTGCCAGTAGTATTCAGGGCGAGGAACAGCCCCAGCATTTT
TRBJ1-3,NA,NA,TRBV18,CASSTGSSGNTIYF,TGTGCCAGCTCAACCGGGTCCTCTGGAAACACCATATATTTT
TRBJ1-2,NA,TRBD1,TRBV12-3/TRBV12-4,CASSPQGVYGYTF,TGTGCCAGCAGCCCACAGGGGGTTTATGGCTACACCTTC
TRBJ1-2,NA,TRBD1,TRBV13,CASSSDRGDGYTF,TGTGCCAGCAGCTCCGACAGGGGGGATGGCTACACCTTC
TRBJ1-1,NA,NA,TRBV6-4,CASSTPVNTEAFF,TGTGCCAGCAGTACACCAGTCAACACTGAAGCTTTCTTT
TRBJ1-5,once,TRBD1,TRBV27,CASSLGWVGQGAQPQHF,TGTGCCAGCAGTTTAGGATGGGTGGGGCAGGGGGCCCAGCCCCAGCATTTT
TRBJ1-6,NA,TRBD1,TRBV6-1,CASSEALGGGTALSPLHF,TGTGCCAGCAGTGAAGCGCTTGGGGGCGGGACAGCTCTTTCACCCCTCCACTTT
TRBJ2-5,NA,NA,TRBV4-3,CASSQDRQETQYF,TGCGCCAGCAGCCAAGATAGACAAGAGACCCAGTACTTC
TRBJ1-1,NA,NA,TRBV7-2,CASSPSGGNTEAFF,TGTGCCAGCAGCCCGTCGGGGGGGAACACTGAAGCTTTCTTT
TRBJ2-2,once,NA,TRBV13,CASRSQGENTGELFF,TGTGCCAGCAGATCACAGGGAGAGAACACCGGGGAGCTGTTTTTT
TRBJ1-2,NA,NA,TRBV7-9,CASSQVPGGGYGYTF,TGTGCCAGCAGCCAAGTCCCGGGGGGCGGCTATGGCTACACCTTC
TRBJ2-4,NA,TRBD1,TRBV9,CASSPRQGGKNIQYF,TGTGCCAGCAGCCCTCGACAGGGGGGCAAAAACATTCAGTACTTC
TRBJ1-5,once,TRBD1,TRBV12-5,CASAPPRGDRLNQPQHF,TGTGCTAGTGCCCCCCCTCGAGGGGACAGGCTTAATCAGCCCCAGCATTTT
TRBJ1-1,NA,NA,TRBV11-3,CASSLASSTEAFF,TGTGCCAGCAGCTTGGCTAGCAGCACTGAAGCTTTCTTT
TRBJ1-1,NA,NA,TRBV5-1,CASSSPDRHTEAFF,TGCGCCAGCAGCTCACCCGACAGGCACACTGAAGCTTTCTTT
TRBJ1-2,NA,NA,TRBV5-6,CASSLATGRNGYTF,TGTGCCAGCAGCTTGGCGACAGGCCGCAATGGCTACACCTTC
TRBJ2-5,NA,TRBD2,TRBV11-1,CASRTSGGLTQETQYF,TGTGCCAGCAGGACTAGCGGGGGCCTGACCCAAGAGACCCAGTACTTC
TRBJ1-5,few,NA,TRBV19,CASSIRDKGGRYSNQPQHF,TGTGCCAGTAGTATCCGGGACAAGGGCGGCCGCTATAGCAATCAGCCCCAGCATTTT
TRBJ1-5,NA,NA,TRBV7-2,CASSSPGQGYQPQHF,TGTGCCAGCAGCTCGCCAGGGCAGGGGTATCAGCCCCAGCATTTT
TRBJ1-2,NA,NA,TRBV2,CAPRYRGYTF,TGTGCCCCCCGATACAGGGGCTACACCTTC
TRBJ1-2,NA,TRBD1,TRBV5-6,CASRVTGTGGYTF,TGTGCCAGCAGGGTGACAGGGACGGGGGGCTACACCTTC
TRBJ2-7,NA,TRBD1,TRBV30,CAWTTGFSYEQYF,TGTGCCTGGACGACAGGGTTTTCCTACGAGCAGTACTTC
TRBJ1-1,NA,NA,TRBV7-9,CASSRSGNTEAFF,TGTGCCAGCAGCCGAAGCGGAAACACTGAAGCTTTCTTT
TRBJ1-1,NA,NA,TRBV28,CASSTLGREAFF,TGTGCCAGCAGCACCCTCGGGAGGGAAGCTTTCTTT
TRBJ2-2,NA,NA,TRBV7-2,CASSPWILRATGELFF,TGTGCCAGCAGCCCGTGGATCTTGAGGGCCACCGGGGAGCTGTTTTTT
TRBJ1-5,once,NA,TRBV9,CASSVEAGQINQPQHF,TGTGCCAGCAGCGTAGAGGCTGGGCAGATCAATCAGCCCCAGCATTTT